The rows below give T cell receptor beta chains drawn from one sample of a study of early T cells in non-severe SARS-CoV-2 infection. TCRdb reanalysed the 5' RACE reads using MiXCR and keeps one entry per CDR3 protein. The sample has some 77,000 distinct CDR3 sequences; less than 15% are singletons. Sequenced here: whole blood, sampled at baseline. These receptors all stem from an adult who was a healthcare worker with PCR-confirmed SARS-CoV-2 infection or an uninfected control (not recorded which). The donor label of this sample is uncertain. Both conserved end residues are part of each CDR3. D genes are given only for firm matches. For some rows the clone size is stated as once, few or many, or as a class when expanded; others skip it.

TRBV7-2	13	-	few	TRBJ2-5	TGTGCCAGCTCGATCCGGAGGTTGGAGACCCAGTACTTC	CASSIRRLETQYF
TRBV6-2/TRBV6-3	14	-	many	TRBJ2-7	TGTGCCAGCAGTACCCGACTAGTCTCCTACGAGCAGTACTTC	CASSTRLVSYEQYF
TRBV10-1	17	TRBD2	-	TRBJ2-1	TGCGCCAGCAGCCTGGGACTAGCGGGAGGGCTTGCGAATGAGCAGTTCTTC	CASSLGLAGGLANEQFF
TRBV5-1	14	-	few	TRBJ2-7	TGCGCCAGCAGTAGGCTGGGAGTTTCCTACGAGCAGTACTTC	CASSRLGVSYEQYF
TRBV7-2	16	-	many	TRBJ2-7	TGTGCCAGCAGCTTAGAAGTCTGGGGAACGGTGAGCGAGCAGTACTTC	CASSLEVWGTVSEQYF
TRBV10-2	15	-	-	TRBJ2-1	TGCGCCAGCAGTGCCGGCGGGGCAGCCTACAATGAGCAGTTCTTC	CASSAGGAAYNEQFF
TRBV6-2/TRBV6-3	17	TRBD2	-	TRBJ2-1	TGTGCCAGTTGCGGGACTAGCGGGGGTGGATCGTACAATGAGCAGTTCTTC	CASCGTSGGGSYNEQFF
TRBV7-9	17	-	many	TRBJ1-2	TGTGCCAGCAGCTTGGGCGGGATACAGTCCGCCCACTATGGCTACACCTTC	CASSLGGIQSAHYGYTF
TRBV7-6	13	-	many	TRBJ2-5	TGTGCCAGCAGCTTAGTGGGTGAGGGAACCCAGTACTTC	CASSLVGEGTQYF
TRBV3-2	17	-	-	TRBJ2-5	TGTGCCAGCAGCCAGGAAAGGCCAGGCAGGGGCCAAGAGACCCAGTACTTC	CASSQERPGRGQETQYF
TRBV12-3/TRBV12-4	12	-	many	TRBJ1-2	TGTGCCAGCAGTTTTATGGGTCGTGGCTACACCTTC	CASSFMGRGYTF
TRBV9	15	-	-	TRBJ2-7	TGTGCCAGCAGCGTAGACGGGAGTGGGTTGTACGAGCAGTACTTC	CASSVDGSGLYEQYF
TRBV9	11	-	-	TRBJ2-1	TGTGCCAGCAGCTCCCGGAATGAGCAGTTCTTC	CASSSRNEQFF
TRBV27	15	TRBD1	few	TRBJ2-1	TGTGCCAGCAGTTTATCCCCCGGGACAGGGGGTGAGCAGTTCTTC	CASSLSPGTGGEQFF
TRBV27	14	TRBD1	few	TRBJ2-7	TGTGCCAGCAGTCCATACAGGGGAACCTACGAGCAGTACTTC	CASSPYRGTYEQYF
TRBV27	14	TRBD2	-	TRBJ2-7	TGTGCCAGCAGTTTACTTCCCCTGGGGGGGGAGCAGTACTTC	CASSLLPLGGEQYF
TRBV11-2	13	TRBD1	few	TRBJ2-7	TGTGCCAGCAGCTCAGACAGGGGCACCGAGCAGTACTTC	CASSSDRGTEQYF
TRBV4-1	13	TRBD1	-	TRBJ2-7	TGCGCCAGCAGCCCAACCGGACAGGGAGAGCAGTACTTC	CASSPTGQGEQYF
TRBV7-9	15	-	few	TRBJ2-5	TGTGCCAGCAGCCCCAGTGGGGGGCTCCAAGAGACCCAGTACTTC	CASSPSGGLQETQYF
TRBV24-1	12	-	-	TRBJ2-1	TGTGCCACAAAAGACCCCGGGGGTGAGCAGTTCTTC	CATKDPGGEQFF
TRBV11-3	13	-	-	TRBJ2-3	TGTGCCAGCACCCGACAGAAAGCAGATACGCAGTATTTT	CASTRQKADTQYF
TRBV10-3	15	TRBD1	-	TRBJ1-2	TGTGCCATCAGAGACTGGGACAGGGAGAACTATGGCTACACCTTC	CAIRDWDRENYGYTF
TRBV5-5	13	-	many	TRBJ2-1	TGTGCCAGCAGCTTGGAGCGGTGGGGTGAGCAGTTCTTC	CASSLERWGEQFF
TRBV7-8	16	TRBD2	-	TRBJ2-7	TGTGCCAGCAGCTTAGGTGTTAGCGGGATACCGTACGAGCAGTACTTC	CASSLGVSGIPYEQYF
TRBV12-3/TRBV12-4	20	TRBD1	many	TRBJ2-6	TGTGCCAGCAGACCGACAGGGATCAGCCTTCCGCAGTCTGGGGCCAACGTCCTGACTTTC	CASRPTGISLPQSGANVLTF
TRBV6-5	14	TRBD2	few	TRBJ2-2	TGTGCCAGCAGTTTTAACCTAGCGGCCGGGGAGCTGTTTTTT	CASSFNLAAGELFF
TRBV18	16	TRBD2	-	TRBJ2-3	TGTGCCAGCTCACCAGGGACTAGCGGGAGTTTGGATACGCAGTATTTT	CASSPGTSGSLDTQYF
TRBV6-2/TRBV6-3	15	-	many	TRBJ1-1	TGTGCCAGCACCCTAAGTGGGCAGCTTAACACTGAAGCTTTCTTT	CASTLSGQLNTEAFF
TRBV12-3/TRBV12-4	14	-	few	TRBJ2-7	TGTGCCAGCAGTTTCGGGACGACCCTCTACGAGCAGTACTTC	CASSFGTTLYEQYF
TRBV5-1	14	-	many	TRBJ2-7	TGCGCCAGCAGCTTGTCCAGGGCGACGGGGGAGCAGTACTTC	CASSLSRATGEQYF
TRBV12-3/TRBV12-4	16	-	-	TRBJ1-5	TGTGCCAGCAGCCCAGGGGAGAGCACGAGCAATCAGCCCCAGCATTTT	CASSPGESTSNQPQHF
TRBV9	13	-	-	TRBJ2-1	TGTGCCAGCAGCGTATCGACAGACAATGAGCAGTTCTTC	CASSVSTDNEQFF
TRBV5-1	12	-	few	TRBJ1-2	TGCGCCAGCAGGGAATTAGACGATGGCTACACCTTC	CASRELDDGYTF
TRBV12-3/TRBV12-4	13	-	-	TRBJ1-1	TGTGCCAGCAGTTTAGGAGCGGGAACTGAAGCTTTCTTT	CASSLGAGTEAFF
TRBV4-3	18	-	-	TRBJ2-3	TGCGCCAGCAGCCATGCCTCCGAGGGAGCGCCTTTCACAGATACGCAGTATTTT	CASSHASEGAPFTDTQYF
TRBV29-1	12	TRBD1	-	TRBJ2-1	TGCAGCGTTGTTACAGGGGGCAATGAGCAGTTCTTC	CSVVTGGNEQFF
TRBV27	16	TRBD1	-	TRBJ1-1	TGTGCCAGCAGTTCCCCGGACGGGACAGGGTACACTGAAGCTTTCTTT	CASSSPDGTGYTEAFF
TRBV6-2/TRBV6-3	15	-	few	TRBJ2-7	TGTGCCAGCATTCGGGAGAGGGAATCGTCCTACGAGCAGTACTTC	CASIRERESSYEQYF
TRBV9	15	TRBD2	-	TRBJ2-1	TGTGCCAGCAGAGCTGCGGGGGGAACTTACAATGAGCAGTTCTTC	CASRAAGGTYNEQFF
TRBV12-3/TRBV12-4	15	-	-	TRBJ1-2	TGTGCCAGCAGTTTTGAGGCAGGGAGACTCTATGGCTACACCTTC	CASSFEAGRLYGYTF
TRBV20-1	14	-	few	TRBJ2-3	TGCAGTGCTAGAGTGACAGGTATCACAGATACGCAGTATTTT	CSARVTGITDTQYF
TRBV4-2	18	TRBD1	-	TRBJ1-4	TGTGCCAGCAGCCAAGAGATGGACAGGGGGCCAGGAGGTGAAAAACTGTTTTTT	CASSQEMDRGPGGEKLFF
TRBV3-1	14	-	few	TRBJ1-4	TGTGCCAGCAGCCTCCAGAGGGGGGGATTGGAACTGTTTTTT	CASSLQRGGLELFF
TRBV10-1	14	-	few	TRBJ2-1	TGCGCCAGCAGTGACCCTCCGCCCCGGGCTGAGCAGTTCTTC	CASSDPPPRAEQFF
TRBV24-1	15	TRBD1	few	TRBJ2-3	TGTGCCACCAGTGACAGGGACAGAGGCACAGATACGCAGTATTTT	CATSDRDRGTDTQYF
TRBV5-6	16	TRBD1	many	TRBJ2-7	TGTGCCAGCAGCCAGCCGCAAGCGGACAGGGTCTACGAGCAGTACTTC	CASSQPQADRVYEQYF
TRBV5-1	14	-	few	TRBJ2-3	TGCGCCAGCAGCTTGGCCGCAAGCACAGATACGCAGTATTTT	CASSLAASTDTQYF
TRBV7-2	12	-	few	TRBJ1-2	TGTGCCAGCGGGGAGTTACTGAGAGGCTACACCTTC	CASGELLRGYTF
TRBV20-1	15	-	-	TRBJ1-1	TGCAGTGCTAGAGATCAGGGAGGGGGAAATCCTGAAGCTTTCTTT	CSARDQGGGNPEAFF
TRBV18	15	-	-	TRBJ1-2	TGTGCCAGCTCACCAGCGTCAGGACTTAACTATGGCTACACCTTC	CASSPASGLNYGYTF
TRBV5-6	16	TRBD1	few	TRBJ2-7	TGTGCCAGCAGCTTCGGGACAGGCTTCACCTTCTACGAGCAGTACTTC	CASSFGTGFTFYEQYF
TRBV2	12	TRBD1	-	TRBJ2-7	TGTGCCAGCAGTAACAGGGGGTTCGAGCAGTACTTC	CASSNRGFEQYF
TRBV5-1	16	TRBD1	many	TRBJ2-1	TGCGCCAGCAGCTTGGTGGGGACAGGGATGTTTAATGAGCAGTTCTTC	CASSLVGTGMFNEQFF
TRBV27	16	TRBD2	-	TRBJ2-7	TGTGCCAGCAGTCCCCTACGCGGGGGGGCGTCCGGCGAGCAGTACTTC	CASSPLRGGASGEQYF
TRBV30	13	-	many	TRBJ1-5	TGTGCCTGGAGTGTAAAAGGGAATCAGCCCCAGCATTTT	CAWSVKGNQPQHF
TRBV7-2	16	-	-	TRBJ2-1	TGTGCCAGCAGCTTCGACCCAGCGCTTCTATGGGTTGGAAAGTTCTTC	CASSFDPALLWVGKFF
TRBV14	12	-	few	TRBJ2-3	TGTGCCAGCAGCCGACATGCAGATACGCAGTATTTT	CASSRHADTQYF